This T cell receptor (beta chain) comes out of a study of T cell responses to AZD1222 COVID-19 vaccine. Whole-study results and caveats: In a largely white British group with more females than males, clonal diversity was possibly underestimated. Regions left unmutated in variants are reportedly the target of nearly half of spike-specific TCRs. Among vaccine-associated CD4 TCRs, coverage spanned spike, with dominance at 160-218 and 743-854.

On this clone itself: Its antigen is still unknown.

Repertoires were generated with immunoSEQ multiplex PCR, while TCRdb's copy carries only in-frame clones and drops some. The table records approximately 150,000 clones, around 92% of them present only once. CDR3 size: 16 residues. Germline V gives CDR1 SGDLS, CDR2 YYNGEE. The V gene lost 0 bases and the J gene lost 2 bases, with 13 bases spanning the gap. The starting material was peripheral blood, obtained on day 0 of AZD1222 vaccination. This TCR derives from an adult in good health. The gene calls are TRBV9 and TRBJ2-3, with D perhaps TRBD2 (6 bases). CDR3 sequence (DNA): TGTGCCAGCAGCGTAGGGGCTAGGGAGGACACAGATACGCAGTATTTT. It is translated as CASSVGAREDTDTQYF.